The present T cell receptor beta chain was sequenced within a study of beta chain features in type 1 diabetes. Reverse transcribing all isolated RNA meant expressed TCRB transcripts were sequenced. Data came from immunoSEQ multiplex PCR; TCRdb stores just in-frame clones and leaves some out. Altogether almost 350,000 clones are present, roughly 8% being singletons, with the ten largest covering approximately 0.44%. This clone was found many times. Germline V gives CDR1 SGDLS, CDR2 YYNGEE. The CDR3 runs 15 residues. Trimming took 0 bases from V and 5 from J, leaving 14 bases between them. The TCR comes from a young woman in good health. The V gene is TRBV9, the J gene TRBJ1-2; possible D gene TRBD1, 5 bases. Sequenced: central memory CD4+ T cells from blood. The CDR3 DNA reads as TGTGCCAGCAGCGTAGCGGCAGGGCTCATATATGGCTACACCTTC. This translates into CASSVAAGLIYGYTF.